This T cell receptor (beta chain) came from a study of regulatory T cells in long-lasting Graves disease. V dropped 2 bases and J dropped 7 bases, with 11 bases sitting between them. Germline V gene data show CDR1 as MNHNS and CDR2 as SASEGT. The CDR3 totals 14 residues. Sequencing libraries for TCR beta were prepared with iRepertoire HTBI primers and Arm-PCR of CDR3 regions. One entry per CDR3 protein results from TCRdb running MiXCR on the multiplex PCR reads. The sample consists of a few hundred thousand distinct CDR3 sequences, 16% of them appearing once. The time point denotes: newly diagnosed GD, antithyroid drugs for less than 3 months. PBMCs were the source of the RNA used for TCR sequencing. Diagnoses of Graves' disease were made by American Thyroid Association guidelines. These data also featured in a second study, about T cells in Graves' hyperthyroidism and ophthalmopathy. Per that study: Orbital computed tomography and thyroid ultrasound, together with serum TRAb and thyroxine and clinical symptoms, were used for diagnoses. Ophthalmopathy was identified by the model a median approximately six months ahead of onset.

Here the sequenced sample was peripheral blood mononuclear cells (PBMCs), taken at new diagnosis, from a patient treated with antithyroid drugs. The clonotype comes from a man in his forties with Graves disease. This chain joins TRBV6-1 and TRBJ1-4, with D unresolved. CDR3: CASSESLVREKLFF. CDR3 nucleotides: TGTGCCAGCAGTGAATCCCTGGTCCGTGAAAAACTGTTTTTT.